A single sample gave rise to the 20 T cell receptor beta chains below, sequenced in a study of post-analysis software for immune sequencing data. Notes on the study in general: About five TRBV segments appeared more often in patients than in controls, and TRBV5-6, TRBV5-1 and TRBV20-1 were among these.

These receptors' antigens are unknown. Unique-molecular-identifier-tagged TCR beta cDNA libraries were used. TCRdb reprocessed the PCR reads via MiXCR and lists one record per CDR3 protein. The table includes fewer than 600,000 distinct CDR3 sequences, roughly 45% detected once. Input material: blood. The receptors here all came from a girl aged 5-17 years with multiple sclerosis.

This clonotype has more than one count but fewer than ten. V is TRBV24-1 and J is TRBJ2-5; 10 bases map to TRBD1. CDR1 KGHDR and CDR2 SFDVKD come from the germline V gene. This CDR3 has 17 residues. V was pared by 3 bases and J by 4 bases, with 10 bases of the junction left unmatched. The CDR3 sequence: CATSDRPGQGLAETQYF. The CDR3 DNA is TGTGCCACCAGTGATAGACCGGGACAGGGGCTTGCAGAGACCCAGTACTTC.

The chain joins TRBV12-3 or TRBV12-4 to TRBJ1-6; the D is unclear. The CDR3 is 15 residues long. Trimming left V 1 base short and J 0 bases short, with 4 bases between. Here the CDR3 DNA reads TGTGCCAGCAGTTTAGGCCTCTCCTATAATTCACCCCTCCACTTT. The encoded protein is CASSLGLSYNSPLHF.

The chain couples TRBV4-2 to TRBJ2-1; 10 bases fit TRBD2. Germline lookup yields CDR1 LGHNA and CDR2 YNFKEQ. Unmatched junction bases numbered 1, after V lost 2 bases and J lost 3 bases. The CDR3 extends over 15 amino acids. CDR3 bases: TGTGCCAGCAGCCAACTAGCGGGAGACTACAATGAGCAGTTCTTC. Its translation is CASSQLAGDYNEQFF.

This clonotype was counted only a few times. The chain combines TRBV10-3 with TRBJ1-1; the match to TRBD1 covers 7 bases. The CDR3 loop spans 13 amino acids. Trimming took 10 bases from V and 4 from J; bases not matched to a gene: 9. CDR1 is ENHRY and CDR2 is SYGVKD in the germline V gene. CDR3 sequence: CANKGGDSTEAFF. The CDR3 bases are TGTGCCAACAAAGGTGGGGACAGCACTGAAGCTTTCTTT.

Turning to this clonotype: A much larger clone differs from this one at a single base, so this may be a read error. The J gene is TRBJ2-7, the V gene TRBV6-5, with 9 bases fitting TRBD2. The CDR3 runs to 15 residues. V shed 6 bases and J 6 bases; nucleotides not matched to a gene: 12. The germline gives CDR1 MNHEY, CDR2 SVGAGI. The CDR3 sequence is CASRRVAGERGEQYF. DNA for the CDR3: TGTGCCAGCAGACGGGTAGCGGGAGAGAGGGGCGAGCAGTACTTC.

This clonotype was seen a few times. The chain couples TRBV7-6 to TRBJ2-1; 10 bases agree with TRBD2. The CDR3 length is 16 residues. Trimming cost V 1 base and J 7 bases; bases outside gene matches: 7. Germline values: CDR1 SGHVS, CDR2 FNYEAQ. Here the CDR3 reads CASSLDPSGRLNEQFF. The CDR3 DNA follows: TGTGCCAGCAGCTTAGATCCTAGCGGGAGATTGAATGAGCAGTTCTTC.

The chain combines TRBV27 with TRBJ2-7; 8 bases align to TRBD1. The CDR3 is 15 amino acids. The germline CDR1 and CDR2 sequences are MNHEY and SMNVEV (reference sequence). With V trimmed by 6 bases and J by 2 bases, 9 bases remained unmatched. The CDR3 bases are TGTGCCAGCAGACTCCTGGAGACAGGGGCCTACGAGCAGTACTTC. Encoded protein: CASRLLETGAYEQYF.

This clonotype was detected a few times. J is TRBJ2-7 and V is TRBV6-5, with D perhaps matching TRBD2 (5 bases). CDR3 length equals 12 residues. Germline V gene sequence: CDR1 MNHEY, CDR2 SVGAGI. V was cut by 5 bases and J by 6 bases, with 11 bases left in between. The DNA of the CDR3 is TGTGCCAGCAGTCCACATCGGGGCGAGCAGTACTTC. It translates to CASSPHRGEQYF.

About this clonotype: Relative to the germline gene, one junction end is altered; a read error may explain this. This sequence joins TRBV15 and TRBJ2-1, with a tentative D call TRBD1 (6 bases). Germline-derived CDR1 and CDR2 are LNHNV and YYDKDF (reference sequence). The CDR3 extends over 14 amino acids. The CDR3 nucleotides are TGTGCCGCCAGCAGACGGACAGAGTACAATGAGCAGTTCTTC. Translated: CAASRRTEYNEQFF.

This clonotype was recorded a few times. The gene calls are TRBV28 and TRBJ2-5; 7 bases are shared with TRBD2. Germline V gives CDR1 MDHEN, CDR2 SYDVKM. The J segment lost 4 bases and the V segment lost 6 bases, leaving 2 bases of the junction unmatched. CDR3 length: 12 amino acids. CDR3 loop: CASRVAGETQYF. The CDR3 region has the DNA TGTGCCAGCAGGGTAGCGGGAGAGACCCAGTACTTC. Supplemented by reference TRBV28 and TRBJ2-5, the full variable domain reads DVKVTQSSRYLVKRTGEKVFLECVQDMDHENMFWYRQDPGLGLRLIYFSYDVKMKEKGDIPEGYSVSREKKERFSLILESASTNQTSMYLCASRVAGETQYFGPGTRLLVL.

The table lists this clonotype with a count of one. V is TRBV27 and J is TRBJ2-7, with 10 nucleotides matching TRBD2. The CDR3 contains 15 residues. V gave up 6 bases and J gave up 3 bases; unmatched junction bases: 8. Germline V gene data show CDR1 as MNHEY and CDR2 as SMNVEV (reference sequence). CDR3 sequence (DNA): TGTGCCAGCAGAGCAGGACTAGCGGCTATCTACGAGCAGTACTTC. Its protein is CASRAGLAAIYEQYF.

This clonotype was seen a few times. V is TRBV20-1 and J is TRBJ2-1; 14 bases line up with TRBD2. V trimming: 6 bases; J trimming: 9 bases; junction bases outside the gene matches: 7. The germline V gene has CDR1 DFQATT and CDR2 SNEGSKA (reference sequence). The CDR3 length is 14 residues. As DNA, the CDR3 is TGCAGTGCCCCGGGACTAGCGGGAGTTGGTGAGCAGTTCTTC. Translated, it gives CSAPGLAGVGEQFF.

This clonotype has just a few counts. V gene TRBV7-6 combines with J gene TRBJ2-3, with a tentative D call TRBD1 (6 bases). CDR1 is SGHVS, CDR2 FNYEAQ, per germline. This CDR3 is built from 16 residues. The V end lost 4 bases, the J end lost 7 bases, and 21 bases lay between the germline ends. CDR3 coding DNA: TGTGCCAGCAGCTCTCGAAGGACAGATAAGGTTAATACGCAGTATTTT. The encoded protein is CASSSRRTDKVNTQYF.

The table lists this clonotype with a count of one. This rearrangement joins TRBV28 to TRBJ2-5, with D unclear. The CDR3 loop spans 13 amino acids. Trimming removed 2 bases from V and 5 bases from J, with 9 bases in between. The germline gives CDR1 MDHEN, CDR2 SYDVKM. The CDR3 DNA is TGTGCCAGCAGTTTACTTAGGACCGAGACCCAGTACTTC. Protein sequence: CASSLLRTETQYF.

V usage is TRBV4-1 and J usage is TRBJ2-5, with D possibly TRBD2 on 7 matching bases. Germline lookup yields CDR1 MGHRA and CDR2 YSYEKL. The V gene lost 2 bases and the J gene lost 4 bases, with 20 bases spanning the gap. The CDR3 is 17 amino acids. The CDR3 coding sequence is TGCGCCAGCAGCCAAAGTCCGTGGGAGAGGGGGGGAGAGACCCAGTACTTC. This translates into CASSQSPWERGGETQYF.

This chain uses TRBV28 with TRBJ2-7, with 12 bases fitting TRBD1. J was trimmed by 1 base and V by 1 base; bases with no gene match: 5. CDR1 MDHEN and CDR2 SYDVKM come from the germline V gene. There are 17 residues in the CDR3. The CDR3 here is CASSLFPGQGASYEQYF. The CDR3 DNA reads TGTGCCAGCAGTTTATTCCCGGGACAGGGGGCGTCCTACGAGCAGTACTTC.

V gene TRBV6-1 combines with J gene TRBJ1-1, with 7 bases aligning to TRBD1. CDR1 MNHNS and CDR2 SASEGT come from the germline V gene. Trimming took 7 bases from V and 6 from J; bases not matched to a gene: 2. This CDR3 spans 11 amino acids. As DNA, the CDR3 is TGTGCCAGCACTGGGACAGCTGAAGCTTTCTTT. Translating it yields CASTGTAEAFF.

The J gene is TRBJ2-1, the V gene TRBV20-1, with D maybe TRBD2 (5 bases). The J call may be faulty, since TRBJ2-7 better matches the DNA end. The CDR3 is made up of 13 amino acids. Germline assignment: CDR1 DFQATT and CDR2 SNEGSKA (reference sequence). CDR3 coding DNA: TGCAGTGCCCCGGACTTATCCTACAATGAGCAGTACTTC. Its protein is CSAPDLSYNEQYF.

The chain has TRBV29-1 and TRBJ2-3; 13 nucleotides match TRBD2. The germline V gene has CDR1 SQVTM and CDR2 ANQGSEA. The CDR3 runs 19 residues. The junction had 12 bases not matched to a gene; V was cut back by 3 bases and J by 0 bases. CDR3 DNA sequence: TGCAGCGTTGATGCTCCCCGATTGGGACTAGCGGGAAGCACAGATACGCAGTATTTT. Translating gives CSVDAPRLGLAGSTDTQYF.

The rearrangement links TRBV3-1 to TRBJ2-1; D remains ambiguous. Trimming took 4 bases from V and 12 from J, leaving 10 bases between them. The CDR3 sequence is 11 residues long. The germline CDR1 and CDR2 sequences are LGHDT and YNNKEL (reference sequence). In nucleotides, the CDR3 is TGTGCCAGCAGCCTCGGTGTTGGGCAGTTCTTC. It is translated as CASSLGVGQFF.